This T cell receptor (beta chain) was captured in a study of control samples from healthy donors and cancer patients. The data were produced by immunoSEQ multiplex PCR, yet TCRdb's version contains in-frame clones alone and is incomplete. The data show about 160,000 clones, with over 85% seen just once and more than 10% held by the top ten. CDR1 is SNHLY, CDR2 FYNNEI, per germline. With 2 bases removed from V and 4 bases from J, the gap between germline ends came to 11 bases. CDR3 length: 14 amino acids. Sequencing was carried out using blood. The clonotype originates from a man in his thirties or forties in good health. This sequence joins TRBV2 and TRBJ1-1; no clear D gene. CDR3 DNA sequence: TGTGCCAGCAGTGAAAAGTATATTGCCACTGAAGCTTTCTTT. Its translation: CASSEKYIATEAFF.